The 19 T cell receptor beta chains presented below share a single source sample, sequenced in a study of control samples from healthy donors and cancer patients. This table comes from immunoSEQ multiplex PCR, and its TCRdb copy is limited to in-frame clones, with some not included. The repertoire has about 120,000 clones, 88% of them found once; the top ten carry around 4%. The specimen sequenced was PBMCs. The receptors were gathered from a woman in her fifties or sixties with lung cancer.

This chain connects TRBV4-1 to TRBJ1-3; D might be TRBD1 (6 bases). Germline V gives CDR1 MGHRA, CDR2 YSYEKL. The V gene lost 2 bases and the J gene lost 3 bases, with 11 bases spanning the gap. The CDR3 has 15 residues. The CDR3 reads CASSQLQGFGNTIYF. In DNA form, the CDR3 reads TGCGCCAGCAGCCAACTACAGGGTTTTGGAAACACCATATATTTT.

The chain uses TRBV5-1 and TRBJ2-5; no clear D gene. V gave up 0 bases and J gave up 5 bases, with 11 bases separating them. The germline gives CDR1 SGHRS, CDR2 YFSETQ. The CDR3 consists of 14 residues. The CDR3 here is CASSLGSRKETQYF. The CDR3 nucleotides are TGCGCCAGCAGCTTGGGGTCCAGAAAGGAGACCCAGTACTTC.

J is TRBJ1-3 and V is TRBV7-6, with 8 bases aligning to TRBD1. Germline-derived CDR1 and CDR2 are SGHVS and FNYEAQ. V gave up 5 bases and J gave up 8 bases; unmatched junction bases: 8. The CDR3 covers 14 residues. The CDR3 here is CASSIQGARDTIYF. The CDR3 DNA is TGTGCCAGCAGCATTCAGGGGGCGCGAGACACCATATATTTT. Full variable domain (outside the CDR3, taken from reference TRBV7-6 and TRBJ1-3): GAGVSQSPRYKVTKRGQDVALRCDPISGHVSLYWYRQALGQGPEFLTYFNYEAQQDKSGLPNDRFSAERPEGSISTLTIQRTEQRDSAMYRCASSIQGARDTIYFGEGSWLTVV.

This chain uses TRBV19 with TRBJ2-2; 7 bases line up with TRBD1. The CDR3 is made up of 15 amino acids. Germline V gives CDR1 LNHDA, CDR2 SQIVND (reference sequence). V gave up 3 bases and J gave up 5 bases; unmatched junction bases: 6. CDR3 sequence reads: CASSIHKGATGELFF. CDR3 DNA sequence: TGTGCCAGTAGTATCCATAAGGGGGCAACCGGGGAGCTGTTTTTT.

V and J are TRBV7-9 and TRBJ2-3; D gene unclear. Trimming left V 5 bases short and J 2 bases short, with 17 bases between. This CDR3 region has 16 residues. Germline values: CDR1 SEHNR, CDR2 FQNEAQ (reference sequence). The chain's CDR3 is CASSPRAQRYTDTQYF. CDR3 sequence (DNA): TGTGCCAGCAGCCCTCGTGCCCAGCGTTACACAGATACGCAGTATTTT.

V is TRBV19 and J is TRBJ1-5; tentatively, D is TRBD1 (5 bases). The CDR3 has 15 residues. CDR1 is LNHDA and CDR2 is SQIVND in the germline V gene (reference sequence). V was shortened by 1 base and J by 1 base, with 8 bases between the two germline ends. In nucleotides, the CDR3 is TGTGCCAGTAGTATAGCAGGGTTAAGCAATCAGCCCCAGCATTTT. As protein: CASSIAGLSNQPQHF.

The chain uses TRBV28 and TRBJ1-4, with 10 positions matching TRBD1. CDR1 MDHEN and CDR2 SYDVKM come from the germline V gene. The V and J ends lost 5 bases and 6 bases, in that order; junction bases with no gene match: 6. CDR3 length equals 15 residues. Here the CDR3 reads CASSPPTGGYEKLFF. The CDR3 DNA reads TGTGCCAGCAGTCCCCCGACAGGGGGCTATGAAAAACTGTTTTTT. Complete variable domain (other parts from reference TRBV28 and TRBJ1-4): DVKVTQSSRYLVKRTGEKVFLECVQDMDHENMFWYRQDPGLGLRLIYFSYDVKMKEKGDIPEGYSVSREKKERFSLILESASTNQTSMYLCASSPPTGGYEKLFFGSGTQLSVL.

The chain couples TRBV7-9 to TRBJ1-4, with D maybe TRBD1 (5 bases). This CDR3 region has 15 residues. CDR1 SEHNR and CDR2 FQNEAQ come from the germline V gene (reference sequence). V was shortened by 5 bases and J by 0 bases, with 10 bases between the two germline ends. CDR3 in amino acids: CASSPEGATNEKLFF. For the CDR3, the DNA is TGTGCCAGCAGCCCCGAAGGGGCAACTAATGAAAAACTGTTTTTT.

V is TRBV19 and J is TRBJ2-5; TRBD1 matches at 7 bases. Germline V gene data show CDR1 as LNHDA and CDR2 as SQIVND (reference sequence). This CDR3 spans 16 amino acids. With 7 bases clipped from V and 5 bases from J, the junction kept 16 bases outside the gene matches. Written as DNA, the CDR3 is TGTGCCAGTACCGAAGGAGATAGACAGGGTCTCGAGACCCAGTACTTC. This translates into CASTEGDRQGLETQYF.

The chain uses TRBV5-1 and TRBJ2-3; TRBD1 or TRBD2 may be the D gene (5 bases each). The CDR3 contains 13 residues. The germline V and J ends were trimmed by 4 bases and 5 bases, with 11 bases remaining between them. CDR1 SGHRS and CDR2 YFSETQ come from the germline V gene. In DNA, the CDR3 is TGCGCCAGCAGCGGGTTGGGGGAAGATACGCAGTATTTT. This encodes CASSGLGEDTQYF.

V usage is TRBV4-3 and J usage is TRBJ1-4; no definite D call. Germline lookup yields CDR1 LGHNA and CDR2 YSLEER. The V gene lost 4 bases and the J gene lost 8 bases, with 14 bases spanning the gap. There are 14 residues in the CDR3. CDR3 DNA: TGCGCCAGCAGCCGAGCTTACGAAGGGGAAAAACTGTTTTTT. Translating it yields CASSRAYEGEKLFF.

The chain links TRBV6-2 or TRBV6-3 to TRBJ1-5; possibly TRBD1 for D (5 bases). V dropped 0 bases and J dropped 7 bases, with 13 bases sitting between them. The germline V gene has CDR1 MNHEY and CDR2 SVGEGT. The CDR3 loop spans 15 amino acids. CDR3: CASSYSAGGGQPQHF. CDR3 in DNA: TGTGCCAGCAGTTACTCGGCGGGGGGAGGACAGCCCCAGCATTTT.

The chain employs TRBV7-9 and TRBJ2-3; 7 bases agree with TRBD1. This CDR3 is 16 amino acids long. Unmatched junction bases numbered 13, after V lost 5 bases and J lost 5 bases. Per the germline V gene, CDR1 is SEHNR and CDR2 is FQNEAQ (reference sequence). DNA for the CDR3: TGTGCCAGCAGCGCAGAGACAGGGAAGGAAATAGATACGCAGTATTTT. Its translation: CASSAETGKEIDTQYF.

This rearrangement joins TRBV13 to TRBJ1-2; D is uncertain. The CDR3 runs to 12 residues. CDR1 PRHDT and CDR2 FYEKMQ come from the germline V gene (reference sequence). Trimming shortened V by 3 bases and J by 2 bases, and 4 bases separated the two germline ends. The CDR3 coding sequence is TGTGCCAGCAGCTTGGACAACTATGGCTACACCTTC. Amino acids: CASSLDNYGYTF.

The rearrangement links TRBV12-3 or TRBV12-4 to TRBJ2-1; D gene unclear. Deletions cut 5 bases from V and 3 bases from J, with 2 bases between. The CDR3 loop spans 11 amino acids. CDR3 bases: TGTGCCAGCAGTCTCTACAATGAGCAGTTCTTC. It translates to CASSLYNEQFF.

The chain combines TRBV3-1 (or the pseudogene TRBV3-2) with TRBJ2-3; TRBD1 agrees at 8 bases. V shed 2 bases and J 4 bases; nucleotides not matched to a gene: 2. CDR3 length: 14 residues. In germline, CDR1 is LGHDT, CDR2 YNNKEL (reference sequence). The CDR3 region has the DNA TGTGCCAGCAGCCAACAGGGGGCATCAGATACGCAGTATTTT. Its protein product is CASSQQGASDTQYF.

The chain joins TRBV18 to TRBJ1-4, with D perhaps TRBD1 (5 bases). The CDR3 is 13 residues long. V shed 2 bases and J shed 8 bases, with 9 bases lying between them. Germline V gene data show CDR1 as KGHSH and CDR2 as LQKENI. CDR3 nucleotides: TGTGCCAGCTCACCAGGGGACTCCGAAAAACTGTTTTTT. The encoded protein is CASSPGDSEKLFF. Full variable domain (rest looked up from reference TRBV18 and TRBJ1-4): NAGVMQNPRHLVRRRGQEARLRCSPMKGHSHVYWYRQLPEEGLKFMVYLQKENIIDESGMPKERFSAEFPKEGPSILRIQQVVRGDSAAYFCASSPGDSEKLFFGSGTQLSVL.

V is TRBV5-1 and J is TRBJ2-7, with D possibly TRBD1 on 6 matching bases. Between the trimmed V and J ends, which lost 0 bases and 7 bases, there was a span of 14 bases. The CDR3 totals 14 residues. The germline V gene has CDR1 SGHRS and CDR2 YFSETQ. CDR3 protein: CASSLEGERREQYF. For the CDR3, the DNA is TGCGCCAGCAGCTTGGAGGGGGAGAGACGGGAGCAGTACTTC.

This chain links TRBV30 with TRBJ1-1; D remains ambiguous. This CDR3 contains 16 residues. Germline lookup yields CDR1 GTSNPN and CDR2 SVGIG (reference sequence). Trimming left V 2 bases short and J 3 bases short, with 19 bases between. The CDR3 region has the DNA TGTGCCTGGAGTCCGCTCCCCCGGGGAGAGGACACTGAAGCTTTCTTT. This sequence encodes CAWSPLPRGEDTEAFF.